This passage covers 21 T cell receptor beta chains from one sample sequenced in a study of neoadjuvant anti-PD-1 for oral cavity cancer. Only in-frame clones appear in the TCRdb table, and some are missing; sequencing was by immunoSEQ multiplex PCR. In the table there are roughly 25,000 clones, over 20% of which are singletons. The time point was: after neoadjuvant nivolumab, at surgical resection. The sequenced sample was tumor tissue, obtained after nivolumab (anti-PD-1) treatment. The receptors derive from a person between 40 and 79 years old with oral cavity squamous cell carcinoma.

This clone was picked up a small number of times. The rearrangement uses TRBV6-5 and TRBJ2-7, with D possibly matching TRBD2 (5 bases). Germline loops: CDR1 MNHEY, CDR2 SVGAGI. The CDR3 totals 15 residues. V was shortened by 5 bases and J by 0 bases, with 14 bases between the two germline ends. The CDR3 region has the DNA TGTGCCAGCAGTAAATACCGGGAACTCTCCTACGAGCAGTACTTC. Its translation: CASSKYRELSYEQYF.

This clone was recorded only once. The chain employs TRBV30 and TRBJ2-7, with 10 bases matching TRBD2. V lost 3 bases and J lost 2; bases outside the gene matches: 4. There are 14 residues in the CDR3. In germline, CDR1 is GTSNPN, CDR2 SVGIG (reference sequence). In nucleotides, the CDR3 is TGTGCCTGGAGCATAGCGGGAGGTACCTACGAGCAGTACTTC. Amino acid sequence: CAWSIAGGTYEQYF.

This clone came up a few times. The chain joins TRBV30 to TRBJ2-3; 9 nucleotides align to TRBD2. The V gene's germline CDR1 is GTSNPN and CDR2 SVGIG (reference sequence). The CDR3 spans 14 residues. After removal of 2 bases from V and 4 bases from J, the junction contained 4 bases not matched to a gene. This CDR3 reads CAWSMGLAADTQYF. The CDR3 region has the DNA TGTGCCTGGAGTATGGGACTAGCAGCAGATACGCAGTATTTT.

The V gene is TRBV7-8, the J gene TRBJ2-7; D uncertain. CDR1 and CDR2 (germline): SGHVS, FQNEAQ. The CDR3 length is 16 residues. V lost 1 base to trimming and J lost 0 bases, with 13 bases between them. The CDR3 DNA is TGTGCCAGCAGCTTAGGTACAGCCACCTTCTCCTACGAGCAGTACTTC. Its translation is CASSLGTATFSYEQYF.

This rearrangement joins TRBV27 to TRBJ2-7, with 7 nucleotides matching TRBD1. The CDR3 spans 15 residues. Trimming took 4 bases from V and 1 from J; bases not matched to a gene: 7. Germline CDR1 MNHEY, CDR2 SMNVEV (reference sequence). The CDR3 region has the DNA TGTGCCAGCAGTTCCCTCGGGACAGATTCCTACGAGCAGTACTTC. Translated, it gives CASSSLGTDSYEQYF.

The V gene is TRBV15, the J gene TRBJ2-5; D unresolved. CDR1 and CDR2 (germline): LNHNV, YYDKDF (reference sequence). The CDR3 totals 12 residues. V was clipped by 1 base and J by 5 bases, with 5 bases between them. The chain's CDR3 is CATSRGGETQYF. Written as DNA, the CDR3 is TGTGCCACCAGCAGAGGAGGCGAGACCCAGTACTTC.

About this clone itself: This sample includes further DNA sequences coding for the same CDR3. The chain recombines TRBV27 with TRBJ2-5; D ambiguous. Germline-derived CDR1 and CDR2 are MNHEY and SMNVEV (reference sequence). V was trimmed by 2 bases and J by 5 bases, leaving 3 bases between them. The CDR3 runs 11 residues. CDR3 coding DNA: TGTGCCAGCAGTTTAGGGGAGACCCAGTACTTC. Protein: CASSLGETQYF.

This chain links TRBV14 with TRBJ1-2, with D possibly TRBD1 on 5 matching bases. V lost 4 bases to trimming and J lost 4 bases, with 10 bases between them. Germline V lookup: CDR1 SGHDN, CDR2 FVKESK. The CDR3 covers 13 residues. CDR3 nucleotides: TGTGCCAGCAGCCGGGGGACGGCCTATGGCTACACCTTC. Protein: CASSRGTAYGYTF.

V is TRBV7-3 and J is TRBJ1-1; possibly TRBD1 for D (6 bases). Trimming cost V 1 base and J 1 base, with 7 bases left between them. Germline V lookup: CDR1 SGHTA, CDR2 FQGTGA. CDR3 size: 14 residues. CDR3 nucleotide sequence: TGTGCCAGCAGCTTAAACAGGGCGAACACTGAAGCTTTCTTT. Residues: CASSLNRANTEAFF.

This clone was seen repeatedly, ten times or more. This chain links TRBV27 with TRBJ1-1; a weak D match, TRBD1 (6 bases). Germline loops: CDR1 MNHEY, CDR2 SMNVEV (reference sequence). Trimming shortened V by 8 bases and J by 4 bases, and 26 bases separated the two germline ends. This CDR3 contains 17 residues. The CDR3 sequence is CASFLQGARGEVTEAFF. The DNA for the CDR3 is TGTGCCAGCTTCCTACAGGGCGCCAGGGGAGAAGTCACTGAAGCTTTCTTT.

J is TRBJ2-7 and V is TRBV5-8; D unresolved. This CDR3 region has 11 residues. The V gene lost 4 bases and the J gene lost 5 bases, with 7 bases spanning the gap. Per germline, CDR1 SGHTS and CDR2 YDEGEE. The CDR3 sequence is CASSHGNEQYF. In DNA form, the CDR3 reads TGTGCCAGCAGCCATGGAAACGAGCAGTACTTC.

The rearrangement joins TRBV5-4 to TRBJ2-2, with D perhaps assigned TRBD1 or TRBD2 (5 bases each). V gave up 2 bases and J gave up 2 bases, with 13 bases separating them. This CDR3 is built from 16 residues. The germline gives CDR1 SGHNT, CDR2 YYREEE (reference sequence). In nucleotides, the CDR3 is TGTGCCAGCAGCTTCCCCGGGACGACCAACACCGGGGAGCTGTTTTTT. It codes for CASSFPGTTNTGELFF.

The CDR3 reads CASSLRRNTEAFF. The CDR3 DNA is TGTGCCAGCAGCCTCCGTCGGAACACTGAAGCTTTCTTT. The rearrangement links TRBV11-2 to TRBJ1-1; D not resolved. Germline assignment: CDR1 SGHAT and CDR2 FQNNGV. There are 13 residues in the CDR3. V was cut by 5 bases and J by 1 base, with 8 bases left in between.

This clone is medium-sized by share. The gene calls are TRBV21-1 and TRBJ2-7; the table assigns TRBD2, which was not confirmed against the DNA. TRBV21-1 is annotated as a pseudogene. The CDR3 spans 9 residues. The chain's CDR3 is CASTGEQYF. CDR3 coding DNA: TGTGCCAGCACGGGGGAGCAGTACTTC.

This clone was detected only a few times. This sequence joins TRBV7-2 and TRBJ1-5; the D is unclear. V was clipped by 4 bases and J by 5 bases, with 9 bases between them. The CDR3 totals 13 residues. The germline gives CDR1 SGHTA, CDR2 FQGNSA. The CDR3 region is CASSSGWDQPQHF. As DNA, the CDR3 is TGTGCCAGCAGCTCCGGGTGGGATCAGCCCCAGCATTTT.

This clone was detected only a few times. The chain carries TRBV27 and TRBJ2-1; D is ambiguous. This CDR3 has 13 amino acids. Germline CDR1 and CDR2: MNHEY and SMNVEV (reference sequence). V was shortened by 2 bases and J by 3 bases, with 5 bases between the two germline ends. The CDR3 reads CASSLNFYNEQFF. The DNA of the CDR3 is TGTGCCAGCAGTTTAAACTTCTACAATGAGCAGTTCTTC.

The chain is built from TRBV6-1 and TRBJ1-6; D call uncertain. V was trimmed by 4 bases and J by 7 bases, leaving 5 bases between them. This CDR3 contains 12 residues. CDR1 and CDR2 from the germline V gene are MNHNS and SASEGT. CDR3: CASSAANSPLHF. The DNA of the CDR3 is TGTGCCAGCAGTGCGGCCAATTCACCCCTCCACTTT.

This chain joins TRBV7-8 and TRBJ2-7; D gene uncertain. Germline CDR1 SGHVS, CDR2 FQNEAQ. The V end was cut by 5 bases, the J end by 2 bases, with 16 bases between. This CDR3 is 15 amino acids long. In nucleotides, the CDR3 is TGTGCCAGCAGCCCCCTACAGCGAATCCCCTACGAGCAGTACTTC. It yields the protein CASSPLQRIPYEQYF.

This chain links TRBV30 with TRBJ1-3; possibly TRBD1 for D (5 bases). The CDR3 runs 11 residues. The germline gives CDR1 GTSNPN, CDR2 SVGIG (reference sequence). The germline V and J ends were trimmed by 5 bases and 9 bases, with 11 bases remaining between them. CDR3 amino acids: CAWPPGPTIYF. The CDR3 DNA reads as TGTGCCTGGCCTCCGGGGCCCACCATATATTTT.

Sample share makes this clone medium-sized. This chain joins TRBV5-1 and TRBJ1-2; D perhaps matches TRBD1 (5 bases). The CDR3 spans 12 residues. Trimming removed 4 bases from V and 6 bases from J, with 10 bases in between. Germline-derived CDR1 and CDR2 are SGHRS and YFSETQ. CDR3 residues: CASSTRGHGYTF. The CDR3 DNA sequence: TGCGCCAGCAGCACGAGGGGTCATGGCTACACCTTC.

The chain has TRBV7-9 and TRBJ1-2; D not certain. CDR1 is SEHNR and CDR2 is FQNEAQ in the germline V gene (reference sequence). This CDR3 contains 15 residues. V was pared by 4 bases and J by 4 bases, with 16 bases between. Written as DNA, the CDR3 is TGTGCCAGCAGCTCGGGTGTGGCAGGCAGCTATGGCTACACCTTC. Its protein product is CASSSGVAGSYGYTF.